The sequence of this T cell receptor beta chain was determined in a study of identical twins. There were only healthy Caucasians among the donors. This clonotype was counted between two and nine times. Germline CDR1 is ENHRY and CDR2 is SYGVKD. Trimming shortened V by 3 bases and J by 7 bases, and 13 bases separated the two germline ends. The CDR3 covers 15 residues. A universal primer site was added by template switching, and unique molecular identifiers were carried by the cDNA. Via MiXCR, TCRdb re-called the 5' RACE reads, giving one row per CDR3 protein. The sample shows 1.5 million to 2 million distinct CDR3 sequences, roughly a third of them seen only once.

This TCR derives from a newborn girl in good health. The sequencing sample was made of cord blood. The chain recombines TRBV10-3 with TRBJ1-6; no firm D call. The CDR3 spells CAISDSQASNSPLHF. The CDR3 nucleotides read TGTGCCATCAGTGACAGTCAGGCTTCCAATTCACCCCTCCACTTT.